This record covers a single T cell receptor (beta chain). Amplified TCR beta CDR3 regions derived from RNA transcripts. HTBI primers were used for first-round RT-PCR of the TCR CDR3. One entry per CDR3 protein results from TCRdb running MiXCR on the multiplex PCR reads. Of some 380,000 distinct CDR3 sequences in the sample, roughly 14% were seen once. V shed 3 bases and J shed 4 bases, with 5 bases lying between them. Germline V lookup: CDR1 SGHNT, CDR2 YENEEA. This CDR3 is built from 12 residues. Clinicians diagnosed patients from clinical symptoms, serum thyroxine and TRAb, thyroid ultrasound and orbital computed tomography. It was over 9.5 ml of fresh peripheral blood that supplied the PBMCs. This record comes from a study of T cells in Graves' hyperthyroidism and ophthalmopathy.

What was sequenced was blood. The receptor comes from a man aged 25 to 40 with Graves' hyperthyroidism that later progressed to Graves' ophthalmopathy. The chain joins TRBV11-3 to TRBJ2-3; D is undetermined. As DNA, the CDR3 is TGTGCCAGCAGCTTTCGACCAGATACGCAGTATTTT. Protein: CASSFRPDTQYF.